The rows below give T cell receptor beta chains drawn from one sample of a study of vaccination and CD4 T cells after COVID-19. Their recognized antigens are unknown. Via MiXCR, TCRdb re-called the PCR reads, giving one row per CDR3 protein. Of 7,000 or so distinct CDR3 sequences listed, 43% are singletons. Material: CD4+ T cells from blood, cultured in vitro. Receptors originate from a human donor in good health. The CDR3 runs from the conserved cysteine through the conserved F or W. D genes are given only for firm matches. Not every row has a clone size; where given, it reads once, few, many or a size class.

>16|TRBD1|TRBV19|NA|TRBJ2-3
CASTMGRGQGADTQYF
TGTGCCAGTACCATGGGGAGGGGACAGGGGGCAGATACGCAGTATTTT
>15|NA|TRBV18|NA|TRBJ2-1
CASSLPGDAGNEQFF
TGTGCCAGCTCACTACCCGGGGACGCCGGTAATGAGCAGTTCTTC
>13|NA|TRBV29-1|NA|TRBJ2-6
CSVGSGGANVLTF
TGCAGCGTTGGGTCGGGTGGGGCCAACGTCCTGACTTTC
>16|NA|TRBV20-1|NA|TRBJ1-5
CSVVLWRGLDTQPQHF
TGCAGTGTAGTCCTTTGGCGGGGCCTTGACACTCAGCCCCAGCATTTT
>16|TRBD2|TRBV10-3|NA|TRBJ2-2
CAISDWRGGDTGELFF
TGTGCCATCAGTGACTGGCGGGGGGGTGACACCGGGGAGCTGTTTTTT
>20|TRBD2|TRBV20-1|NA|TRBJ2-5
CSARDPRTSGGAVGLETQYF
TGCAGTGCTAGAGATCCTAGAACTAGCGGGGGGGCGGTCGGGTTAGAGACCCAGTACTTC
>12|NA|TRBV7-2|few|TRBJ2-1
CASSLDNGPAFF
TGTGCCAGCAGCTTAGACAACGGGCCTGCCTTCTTC
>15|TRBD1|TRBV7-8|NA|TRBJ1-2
CASSLGEGGQYGYTF
TGTGCCAGCAGCTTAGGTGAAGGGGGCCAATATGGCTACACCTTC
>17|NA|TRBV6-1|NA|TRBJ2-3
CASSSTRGPPSTDTQYF
TGTGCCAGCAGCTCCACTCGCGGTCCTCCTAGCACAGATACGCAGTATTTT
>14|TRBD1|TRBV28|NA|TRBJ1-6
CASTPPGQNSPLHF
TGTGCCAGTACCCCTCCGGGACAGAATTCACCCCTCCACTTT
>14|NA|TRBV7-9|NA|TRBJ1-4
CASSLKGQGEKLFF
TGTGCCAGCAGCTTAAAGGGGCAGGGGGAAAAACTGTTTTTT
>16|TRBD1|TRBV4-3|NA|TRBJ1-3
CASSLVGTGPGNTIYF
TGCGCCAGCAGCCTCGTGGGGACAGGCCCGGGAAACACCATATATTTT
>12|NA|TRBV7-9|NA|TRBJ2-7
CASGKQPYEQYF
TGTGCCAGCGGAAAGCAGCCCTACGAGCAGTACTTC
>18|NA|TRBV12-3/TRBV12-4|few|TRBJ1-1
CASTLDRDRGAANTEAFF
TGTGCCAGCACCCTGGACCGAGATCGTGGAGCTGCGAACACTGAAGCTTTCTTT
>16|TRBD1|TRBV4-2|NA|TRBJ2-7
CASSPGDRLSSYEQYF
TGTGCCAGCAGCCCCGGGGACAGGCTGAGCTCCTACGAGCAGTACTTC
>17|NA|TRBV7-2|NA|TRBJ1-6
CASSLLMGSTSNSPLHF
TGTGCCAGCAGCTTATTAATGGGAAGCACTTCGAATTCACCCCTCCACTTT
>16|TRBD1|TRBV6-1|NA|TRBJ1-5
CASSLYRGLGNQPQHF
TGTGCCAGCAGCCTCTACAGGGGGCTCGGCAATCAGCCCCAGCATTTT
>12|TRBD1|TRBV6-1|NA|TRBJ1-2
CASSPGTGGYTF
TGTGCCAGCAGTCCAGGGACAGGGGGCTACACCTTC
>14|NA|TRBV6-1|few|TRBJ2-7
CASSVTIGSYEQYF
TGTGCCAGCAGTGTAACGATAGGGTCCTACGAGCAGTACTTC
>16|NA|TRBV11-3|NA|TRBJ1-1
CASSLGGAGWDTEAFF
TGTGCCAGCAGCTTAGGGGGGGCTGGATGGGACACTGAAGCTTTCTTT
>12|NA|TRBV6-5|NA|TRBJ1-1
CASSYADTEAFF
TGTGCCAGCAGTTACGCGGACACTGAAGCTTTCTTT
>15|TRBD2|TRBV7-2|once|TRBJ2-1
CASSPEGLGLNEQFF
TGTGCCAGCAGTCCCGAGGGACTAGGACTGAATGAGCAGTTCTTC
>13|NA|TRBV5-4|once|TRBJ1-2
CASSLGQIYGYTF
TGTGCCAGCAGCTTGGGACAGATCTATGGCTACACCTTC
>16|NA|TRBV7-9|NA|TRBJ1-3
CASSQRGRPSGNTIYF
TGTGCCAGCAGCCAACGCGGACGGCCTTCTGGAAACACCATATATTTT
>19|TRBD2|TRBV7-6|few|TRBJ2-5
CASSLVFSRASGIGETQYF
TGTGCCAGCAGCTTAGTGTTTAGTAGAGCTAGCGGGATAGGGGAGACCCAGTACTTC
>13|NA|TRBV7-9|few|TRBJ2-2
CSSTKLNTGELFF
TGTAGTAGCACCAAGTTAAACACCGGGGAGCTGTTTTTT
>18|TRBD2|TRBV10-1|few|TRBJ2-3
CASSEIHGLAGGTDTQYF
TGCGCCAGCAGTGAGATCCACGGACTAGCGGGGGGCACAGATACGCAGTATTTT
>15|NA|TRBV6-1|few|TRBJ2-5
CASSRPPQGGETQYF
TGTGCCAGCAGCCGCCCCCCTCAGGGCGGGGAGACCCAGTACTTC
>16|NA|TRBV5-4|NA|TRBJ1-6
CASSFSLRGQDSPLHF
TGTGCCAGCAGCTTTAGTCTCAGGGGCCAGGATTCACCCCTCCACTTT
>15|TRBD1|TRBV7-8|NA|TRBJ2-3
CASSPKGQFTDTQYF
TGTGCCAGCAGCCCTAAGGGACAGTTCACAGATACGCAGTATTTT
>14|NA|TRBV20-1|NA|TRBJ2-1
CSGAVRGGHNEQFF
TGCAGTGGAGCGGTGCGCGGGGGCCACAATGAGCAGTTCTTC
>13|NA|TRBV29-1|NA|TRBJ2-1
CSVYQGNWNEQFF
TGCAGCGTTTACCAGGGGAATTGGAATGAGCAGTTCTTC
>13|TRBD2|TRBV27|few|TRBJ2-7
CASSGRVAYEQYF
TGTGCCAGCAGTGGGAGGGTGGCCTACGAGCAGTACTTC
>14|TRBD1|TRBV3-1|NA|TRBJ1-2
CASSPTGVNYGYTF
TGTGCCAGCAGCCCGACAGGGGTTAACTATGGCTACACCTTC
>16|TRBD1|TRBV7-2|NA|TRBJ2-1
CASSPLTGGLLNEQFF
TGTGCCAGCAGCCCACTGACAGGGGGGCTCCTCAATGAGCAGTTCTTC
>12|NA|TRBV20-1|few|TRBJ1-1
CSARAPGTEAFF
TGCAGTGCTAGAGCCCCAGGCACTGAAGCTTTCTTT
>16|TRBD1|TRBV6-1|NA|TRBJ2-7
CASSEAGGQGTYEQYF
TGTGCCAGCAGTGAAGCGGGGGGACAGGGGACCTACGAGCAGTACTTC
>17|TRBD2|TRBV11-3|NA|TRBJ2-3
CASSLRGLAFGTDTQYF
TGTGCCAGCAGCTTACGGGGACTAGCCTTCGGCACAGATACGCAGTATTTT
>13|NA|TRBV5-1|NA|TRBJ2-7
CASRLPGTDEQYF
TGCGCCAGCAGGCTCCCCGGGACGGACGAGCAGTACTTC
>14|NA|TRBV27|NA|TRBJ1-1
CASRNSDRNTEAFF
TGTGCCAGCAGGAATTCGGACCGAAACACTGAAGCTTTCTTT
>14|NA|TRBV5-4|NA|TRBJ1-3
CASSSTGSGNTIYF
TGTGCCAGCAGCTCCACAGGATCTGGAAACACCATATATTTT
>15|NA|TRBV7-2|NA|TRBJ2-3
CASSLGGQGTDTQYF
TGTGCCAGCAGCTTAGGGGGCCAGGGCACAGATACGCAGTATTTT
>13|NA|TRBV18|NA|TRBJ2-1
CASSPPSSPHQFF
TGTGCCAGCTCACCACCGAGTAGCCCCCACCAGTTCTTC
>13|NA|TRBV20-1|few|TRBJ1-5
CSASSGANQPQHF
TGCAGTGCTAGTTCGGGAGCCAATCAGCCCCAGCATTTT
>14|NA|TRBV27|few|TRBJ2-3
CASSFGRGTDTQYF
TGTGCCAGCAGTTTCGGCAGGGGCACAGATACGCAGTATTTT
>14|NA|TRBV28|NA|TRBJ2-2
CASSLGQVGGELFF
TGTGCCAGCAGTTTAGGTCAGGTTGGCGGGGAGCTGTTTTTT
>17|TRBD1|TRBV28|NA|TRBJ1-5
CASSLWAGTGGDQPQHF
TGTGCCAGCAGTTTATGGGCCGGGACAGGTGGTGATCAGCCCCAGCATTTT
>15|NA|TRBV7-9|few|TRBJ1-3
CASSLGGGLGNTIYF
TGTGCCAGCAGCTTAGGGGGGGGACTTGGAAACACCATATATTTT
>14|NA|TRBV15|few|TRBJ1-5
CATSKGLSNQPQHF
TGTGCCACCAGCAAGGGGCTTAGCAATCAGCCCCAGCATTTT
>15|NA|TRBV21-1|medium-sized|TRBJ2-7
CASRGGYYGNYEQYF
TGTGCCAGCAGAGGGGGATACTATGGTAATTACGAGCAGTACTTC
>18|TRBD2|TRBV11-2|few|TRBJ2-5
CASSLGQRTSGSQETQYF
TGTGCCAGCAGCTTAGGACAGAGGACTAGCGGTTCTCAAGAGACCCAGTACTTC
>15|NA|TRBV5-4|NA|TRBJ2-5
CASSLDTGAQETQYF
TGTGCCAGCAGCTTGGACACGGGAGCCCAAGAGACCCAGTACTTC
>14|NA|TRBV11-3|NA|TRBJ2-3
CASSLSGSTDTQYF
TGTGCCAGCAGCTTATCAGGGTCCACAGATACGCAGTATTTT
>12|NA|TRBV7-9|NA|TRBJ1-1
CASSLGGAEAFF
TGTGCCAGCAGCTTGGGAGGGGCTGAAGCTTTCTTT
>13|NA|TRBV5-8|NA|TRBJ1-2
CASRRQPVTGYTF
TGTGCCAGCAGACGACAGCCGGTTACCGGCTACACCTTC